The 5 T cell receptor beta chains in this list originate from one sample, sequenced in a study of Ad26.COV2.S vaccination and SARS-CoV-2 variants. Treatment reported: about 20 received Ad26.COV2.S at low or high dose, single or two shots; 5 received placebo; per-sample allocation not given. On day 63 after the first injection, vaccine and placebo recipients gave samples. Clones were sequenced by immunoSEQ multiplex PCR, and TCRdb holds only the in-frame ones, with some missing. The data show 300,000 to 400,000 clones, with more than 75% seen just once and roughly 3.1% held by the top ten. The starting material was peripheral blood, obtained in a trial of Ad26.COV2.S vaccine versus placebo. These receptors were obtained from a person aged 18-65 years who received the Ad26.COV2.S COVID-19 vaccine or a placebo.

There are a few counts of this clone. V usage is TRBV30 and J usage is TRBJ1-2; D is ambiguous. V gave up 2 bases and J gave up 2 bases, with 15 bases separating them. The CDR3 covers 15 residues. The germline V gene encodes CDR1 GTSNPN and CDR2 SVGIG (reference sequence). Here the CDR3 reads CAWSTIRVRNYGYTF. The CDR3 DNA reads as TGTGCCTGGAGTACTATAAGGGTACGAAACTATGGCTACACCTTC.

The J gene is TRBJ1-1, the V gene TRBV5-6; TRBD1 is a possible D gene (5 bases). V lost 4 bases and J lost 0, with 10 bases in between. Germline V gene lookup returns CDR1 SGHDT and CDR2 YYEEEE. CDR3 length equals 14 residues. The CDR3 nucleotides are TGTGCCAGCAGCCCAGGGACCCTGAACACTGAAGCTTTCTTT. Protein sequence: CASSPGTLNTEAFF.

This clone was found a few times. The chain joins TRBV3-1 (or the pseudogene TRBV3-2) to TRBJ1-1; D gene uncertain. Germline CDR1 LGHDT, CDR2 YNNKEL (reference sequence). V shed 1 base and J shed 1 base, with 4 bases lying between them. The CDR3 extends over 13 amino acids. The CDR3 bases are TGTGCCAGCAGCCAAGGACAGAACACTGAAGCTTTCTTT. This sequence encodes CASSQGQNTEAFF.

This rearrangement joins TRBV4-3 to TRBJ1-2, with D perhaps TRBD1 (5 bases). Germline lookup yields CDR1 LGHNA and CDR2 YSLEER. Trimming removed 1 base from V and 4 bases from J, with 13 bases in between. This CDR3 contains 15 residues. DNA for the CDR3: TGCGCCAGCAGCCAAGTACTGGGGGTGACCTATGGCTACACCTTC. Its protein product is CASSQVLGVTYGYTF.

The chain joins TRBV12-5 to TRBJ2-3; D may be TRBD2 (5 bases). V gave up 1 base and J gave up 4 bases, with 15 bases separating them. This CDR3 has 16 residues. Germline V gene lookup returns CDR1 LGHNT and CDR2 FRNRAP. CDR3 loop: CASGLGLGVIADTQYF. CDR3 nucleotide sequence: TGTGCTAGTGGTTTGGGCCTCGGGGTAATCGCAGATACGCAGTATTTT.